A selection of T cell receptor beta chains follows, all from one sample in a study of blood T cell repertoires in COVID-19. Clones were read by immunoSEQ multiplex PCR, and TCRdb kept only the in-frame ones, dropping some. Found here are about 280,000 clones, around nine tenths of them singletons; the top ten hold 0.9% to 1%. Sequencing was done on a sample of peripheral blood. These TCRs come from a woman aged 40 to 50 who had recovered from COVID-19. Each CDR3 is given with its conserved first and last residue. The D gene is left open where the match is weak. Clone sizes are given selectively: once, few, many, or a class where the clone is expanded.

abundance | j_gene | d_gene | v_gene | CDR3aa | CDR3nt
- | TRBJ2-7 | TRBD1 | TRBV6-5 | CASSAGQGVFEQYF | TGTGCCAGCAGCGCCGGACAGGGAGTGTTCGAGCAGTACTTC
- | TRBJ2-3 | TRBD2 | TRBV5-6 | CASSFVSSGSTDTQYF | TGTGCCAGCAGCTTCGTGTCTAGCGGCAGCACAGATACGCAGTATTTT
- | TRBJ1-2 | - | TRBV2 | CASSEAQATYGYTF | TGTGCCAGCAGTGAAGCTCAGGCTACCTATGGCTACACCTTC
- | TRBJ1-5 | - | TRBV28 | CASSLEGYYSNQPQHF | TGTGCCAGCAGTTTAGAGGGATACTATAGCAATCAGCCCCAGCATTTT
- | TRBJ1-3 | - | TRBV19 | CASGDPSSGNTIYF | TGTGCCAGCGGAGACCCGAGCTCTGGAAACACCATATATTTT
- | TRBJ2-7 | TRBD2 | TRBV29-1 | CSVGRAGGLEQYF | TGCAGCGTTGGGAGAGCGGGAGGGCTGGAGCAGTACTTC
- | TRBJ2-3 | - | TRBV4-1 | CASSQVSSVAATDTQYF | TGCGCCAGCAGCCAAGTGAGCTCCGTAGCGGCCACAGATACGCAGTATTTT
- | TRBJ2-3 | TRBD2 | TRBV24-1 | CATSAGLAGGPDTQYF | TGTGCCACCAGTGCGGGACTAGCGGGAGGGCCAGATACGCAGTATTTT
once | TRBJ2-3 | TRBD2 | TRBV7-8 | CASSLERSGEGWDTQYF | TGTGCCAGCAGCTTAGAGAGGTCGGGGGAGGGGTGGGATACGCAGTATTTT
- | TRBJ2-1 | TRBD2 | TRBV7-2 | CASSSYASGANEQFF | TGTGCCAGCAGCTCCTACGCTAGCGGGGCCAATGAGCAGTTCTTC
- | TRBJ2-3 | - | TRBV2 | CASSDRADTQYF | TGTGCCAGCAGTGACAGGGCAGATACGCAGTATTTT
- | TRBJ2-7 | TRBD2 | TRBV3-1/TRBV3-2 | CASSPGLVISYEQYF | TGTGCCAGCAGCCCGGGACTAGTGATTTCCTACGAGCAGTACTTC
once | TRBJ2-2 | TRBD2 | TRBV6-5 | CASRPGLEGTGELFF | TGTGCCAGCAGACCGGGACTAGAGGGAACCGGGGAGCTGTTTTTT
- | TRBJ1-6 | - | TRBV7-9 | CASSLGAGNSPLHF | TGTGCCAGCAGCTTAGGGGCAGGTAATTCACCCCTCCACTTT
- | TRBJ2-1 | TRBD1 | TRBV6-1 | CASSESQGPYNEQFF | TGTGCCAGCAGTGAATCACAGGGGCCCTACAATGAGCAGTTCTTC
- | TRBJ1-5 | TRBD1 | TRBV19 | CASSIWTGGQGNQPQHF | TGTGCCAGTAGTATTTGGACAGGGGGTCAGGGCAATCAGCCCCAGCATTTT
- | TRBJ2-5 | - | TRBV19 | CASSRYRDLYQETQYF | TGTGCCAGTAGTAGGTACAGGGATCTGTACCAAGAGACCCAGTACTTC
- | TRBJ2-1 | TRBD2 | TRBV5-1 | CASTPGGAGGENNEQFF | TGCGCCAGCACCCCCGGGGGAGCGGGAGGGGAAAACAATGAGCAGTTCTTC
- | TRBJ2-2 | TRBD2 | TRBV19 | CASSITTSGGGTGELFF | TGTGCCAGTAGTATCACGACTAGCGGAGGCGGGACCGGGGAGCTGTTTTTT
- | TRBJ2-1 | TRBD2 | TRBV14 | CASSQDFGLAGNNEQFF | TGTGCCAGCAGCCAAGACTTCGGACTAGCGGGGAACAATGAGCAGTTCTTC
- | TRBJ2-3 | - | TRBV6-5 | CASSPQGLRTDTQYF | TGTGCCAGCAGTCCTCAGGGGTTGCGCACAGATACGCAGTATTTT
once | TRBJ2-1 | TRBD2 | TRBV5-1 | CASSLRTSGDNEQFF | TGCGCCAGCAGCTTGCGGACTAGCGGGGACAATGAGCAGTTCTTC
few | TRBJ1-1 | - | TRBV9 | CASSVGAGQNTEAFF | TGTGCCAGCAGCGTAGGGGCAGGGCAAAACACTGAAGCTTTCTTT
- | TRBJ2-5 | TRBD1 | TRBV4-1 | CASSPGTAQETQYF | TGCGCCAGCAGCCCGGGGACAGCTCAAGAGACCCAGTACTTC
- | TRBJ1-5 | - | TRBV28 | CASSLSGAQPQHF | TGTGCCAGCAGTTTGAGTGGAGCTCAGCCCCAGCATTTT
- | TRBJ2-2 | - | TRBV30 | CAWSVRGARGELFF | TGTGCCTGGAGTGTACGGGGAGCCCGCGGGGAGCTGTTTTTT
- | TRBJ2-7 | TRBD2 | TRBV11-2 | CASSFTSGRAGEQYF | TGTGCCAGCAGCTTTACTAGCGGGAGGGCCGGGGAGCAGTACTTC
- | TRBJ2-5 | TRBD2 | TRBV19 | CASSIALGLAGGTETQYF | TGTGCCAGTAGTATAGCCCTGGGACTAGCGGGAGGTACAGAGACCCAGTACTTC
once | TRBJ2-5 | TRBD2 | TRBV28 | CASTSPGTLIPTSGGQETQYF | TGTGCCAGCACCTCACCGGGGACACTAATCCCCACTAGCGGGGGCCAAGAGACCCAGTACTTC
- | TRBJ2-1 | TRBD2 | TRBV3-1/TRBV3-2 | CASSQSGSGSRFF | TGTGCCAGCAGCCAATCGGGTAGCGGGAGCCGGTTCTTC
- | TRBJ2-1 | - | TRBV7-8 | CASSFGVREQFF | TGTGCCAGCAGCTTTGGAGTTCGTGAGCAGTTCTTC
- | TRBJ2-5 | TRBD1 | TRBV5-6 | CASSSGTGVGETQYF | TGTGCCAGCAGCTCCGGGACAGGGGTGGGGGAGACCCAGTACTTC
- | TRBJ2-2 | TRBD2 | TRBV19 | CASSIRTSGRNTGELFF | TGTGCCAGTAGTATAAGGACTAGCGGAAGGAACACCGGGGAGCTGTTTTTT
- | TRBJ2-7 | - | TRBV6-5 | CASSSAGPYEQYF | TGTGCCAGCAGTTCCGCCGGTCCCTACGAGCAGTACTTC
- | TRBJ2-7 | - | TRBV20-1 | CSASSAGTTSYEQYF | TGCAGTGCTAGTTCCGCCGGGACAACCTCCTACGAGCAGTACTTC
- | TRBJ2-3 | TRBD2 | TRBV27 | CASRTGLGYSDTQYF | TGTGCCAGCAGAACGGGACTAGGTTATTCGGATACGCAGTATTTT
- | TRBJ2-7 | - | TRBV7-8 | CASSLGTAYEQYF | TGTGCCAGCAGCTTAGGGACAGCCTACGAGCAGTACTTC
- | TRBJ2-1 | - | TRBV11-3 | CASSLGTSTYNEQFF | TGTGCCAGCAGCTTAGGTACTAGCACCTACAATGAGCAGTTCTTC
- | TRBJ2-2 | TRBD2 | TRBV5-8 | CASSSTSGRLTGELFF | TGTGCCAGCAGCTCGACTAGCGGGAGGCTCACCGGGGAGCTGTTTTTT
- | TRBJ2-1 | TRBD1 | TRBV29-1 | CSGETGYNEQFF | TGCAGCGGCGAGACAGGGTACAATGAGCAGTTCTTC
- | TRBJ2-7 | - | TRBV7-6 | CASSPGAPALSYEQYF | TGTGCCAGCAGCCCTGGGGCACCCGCTCTCTCCTACGAGCAGTACTTC
- | TRBJ1-2 | - | TRBV18 | CASSPPRGGIDSYGYTF | TGTGCCAGCTCACCACCGAGGGGAGGCATTGATTCCTATGGCTACACCTTC
- | TRBJ2-3 | TRBD1 | TRBV7-7 | CASSLGTGSTDTQYF | TGTGCTAGCAGCTTAGGGACAGGGTCAACAGATACGCAGTATTTT
- | TRBJ1-6 | TRBD1 | TRBV28 | CASTPGQGINSPLHF | TGTGCCAGTACTCCGGGACAGGGTATAAATTCACCCCTCCACTTT
- | TRBJ1-2 | TRBD1 | TRBV5-1 | CASRPDRTYGYTF | TGCGCCAGCAGACCGGACAGGACCTATGGCTACACCTTC
- | TRBJ2-6 | TRBD2 | TRBV5-1 | CASSLLSAGGSGANVLTF | TGCGCCAGCAGCTTGTTATCCGCGGGAGGGTCTGGGGCCAACGTCCTGACTTTC
once | TRBJ1-2 | TRBD1 | TRBV10-3 | CAISALGQALYGYTF | TGTGCCATCAGTGCCCTGGGACAGGCACTCTATGGCTACACCTTC
- | TRBJ1-3 | TRBD1 | TRBV5-1 | CASSSGPGGSGNTIYF | TGCGCCAGCAGCTCGGGGCCAGGGGGCTCTGGAAACACCATATATTTT
once | TRBJ1-2 | - | TRBV29-1 | CSVAYEGVGGYTF | TGCAGCGTTGCTTACGAGGGGGTGGGAGGCTACACCTTC
- | TRBJ2-4 | TRBD2 | TRBV13 | CASSRPIAGVDKNIQYF | TGTGCCAGCAGCCGTCCTATAGCGGGAGTTGACAAAAACATTCAGTACTTC
- | TRBJ1-2 | - | TRBV9 | CASTESLRFAGYTF | TGTGCCAGCACCGAGAGTCTTCGCTTCGCCGGCTACACCTTC
- | TRBJ2-7 | TRBD1 | TRBV2 | CASGRLGTEGEQYF | TGTGCCAGCGGAAGGTTAGGGACAGAGGGCGAGCAGTACTTC
- | TRBJ2-7 | TRBD1 | TRBV7-2 | CASSLAHLQGDEQYF | TGTGCCAGCAGCTTAGCCCACTTACAGGGGGACGAGCAGTACTTC